These 7 T cell receptor beta chains originate from one sample sequenced in a study of blood T cells in healthy people across ages. Sample-barcoded 5' priming and a J-beta primer mix drove a second PCR of 7 to 11 cycles. Using its own MiXCR run on the 5' RACE reads, TCRdb lists one record per CDR3 protein. This table holds roughly 800,000 distinct CDR3 sequences, 58% found once. The sequencing input was blood. Every receptor here comes from a man under 40 in good health.

A few counts support this clonotype. The rearrangement uses TRBV7-9 and TRBJ2-5; D not resolved. The end of the DNA fits TRBJ2-7 better, so the J call may be wrong. The CDR3 extends over 13 amino acids. CDR1 and CDR2 from the germline V gene are SEHNR and FQNEAQ (reference sequence). The CDR3 sequence: CASSLVHGYEQYF. As DNA, the CDR3 is TGTGCCAGCAGCTTAGTCCACGGTTACGAGCAGTACTTC.

The chain has TRBV10-3 and TRBJ2-3, with no clear D. Germline V gene data show CDR1 as ENHRY and CDR2 as SYGVKD. The ends were cut back, 6 bases at V and 3 bases at J, with 7 bases in the middle. This CDR3 region has 12 residues. The DNA of the CDR3 is TGTGCCATCAGGGGTCGTACAGATACGCAGTATTTT. Translating it yields CAIRGRTDTQYF.

For this clonotype: At one end the junction does not follow the germline gene, possibly because of a read error. The V call is TRBV20-1, the J call TRBJ2-1; 9 positions agree with TRBD1. Germline V gives CDR1 DFQATT, CDR2 SNEGSKA (reference sequence). The CDR3 sequence is 14 residues long. This CDR3 is CSTRARTGVNEQFF. The CDR3 bases are TGCAGTACTAGAGCCCGGACAGGGGTGAATGAGCAGTTCTTC.

A single count supports this clonotype. The chain joins TRBV27 to TRBJ2-1, with 9 bases matching TRBD1. The CDR3 consists of 15 residues. Germline V gene sequence: CDR1 MNHEY, CDR2 SMNVEV (reference sequence). V was clipped by 2 bases and J by 6 bases; unmatched bases: 5. CDR3 protein: CASSLTGGRSNEQFF. In DNA form, the CDR3 reads TGTGCCAGCAGTTTAACAGGGGGCAGAAGCAATGAGCAGTTCTTC.

In DNA form, the CDR3 reads TGTGCCAGCAGTCGTCCCCTTAGCGGGATGGGCGCAGATACGCAGTATTTT. Protein: CASSRPLSGMGADTQYF. The rearrangement links TRBV12-3 or TRBV12-4 to TRBJ2-3; the match to TRBD2 covers 8 bases. J was trimmed by 4 bases and V by 5 bases; bases with no gene match: 14. The CDR3 totals 17 residues.

This clonotype was counted at least ten times. The rearrangement joins TRBV20-1 to TRBJ1-6; D uncertain. The V gene lost 3 bases and the J gene lost 7 bases, with 10 bases spanning the gap. The germline CDR1 and CDR2 sequences are DFQATT and SNEGSKA (reference sequence). The CDR3 loop spans 13 amino acids. The CDR3 sequence: CSASLEENSPLHF. The CDR3 DNA is TGCAGTGCTAGTCTAGAGGAAAATTCACCCCTCCACTTT.

The chain combines TRBV7-2 with TRBJ1-3, with TRBD1 identical over 9 bases. The germline CDR1 and CDR2 sequences are SGHTA and FQGNSA. This CDR3 comprises 16 residues. V lost 0 bases to trimming and J lost 3 bases; unmatched junction nucleotides: 3. CDR3 loop: CASSLARDRDGNTIYF. As DNA, the CDR3 is TGTGCCAGCAGCTTAGCGAGGGACAGGGATGGAAACACCATATATTTT.